This T cell receptor beta chain was identified in a study of human T cells and chemical hapten exposure. Study details: Researchers reported sensitizing a roughly 2 cm by roughly 2 cm upper inner arm skin site with 2% DPC. Study-level points and caveats: The formation of large CDR3 similarity clusters by expanded TCRs significantly exceeded that of controls.

Trimming shortened V by 0 bases and J by 2 bases, and 9 bases separated the two germline ends. CDR3 length: 15 residues. The germline gives CDR1 LNHNV, CDR2 YYDKDF (reference sequence). This clonotype was observed at least ten times. The target antigen is unknown. As for time point: patch test 1, 2 weeks after DPC sensitization. Treatment noted: therapeutic diphenylcyclopropenone sensitization with weekly scalp DPC. Individual cDNA molecules (in the library) carried attached unique molecular identifiers. MiXCR, run by TCRdb on the RACE reads, gives a single entry per CDR3 protein. The data show roughly 360,000 distinct CDR3 sequences, 4.8% seen once.

This sequence originates from a woman aged 45-65 years with alopecia areata. Some clones in this sample may be carry-over from other donors' samples. The specimen comprised whole blood, sampled in connection with sensitization to the hapten diphenylcyclopropenone (DPC). The rearrangement uses TRBV15 and TRBJ2-3; D unclear. The CDR3 DNA sequence: TGTGCCACCAGCAGAGACTCCCTCGACACAGATACGCAGTATTTT. Translating it yields CATSRDSLDTDTQYF.